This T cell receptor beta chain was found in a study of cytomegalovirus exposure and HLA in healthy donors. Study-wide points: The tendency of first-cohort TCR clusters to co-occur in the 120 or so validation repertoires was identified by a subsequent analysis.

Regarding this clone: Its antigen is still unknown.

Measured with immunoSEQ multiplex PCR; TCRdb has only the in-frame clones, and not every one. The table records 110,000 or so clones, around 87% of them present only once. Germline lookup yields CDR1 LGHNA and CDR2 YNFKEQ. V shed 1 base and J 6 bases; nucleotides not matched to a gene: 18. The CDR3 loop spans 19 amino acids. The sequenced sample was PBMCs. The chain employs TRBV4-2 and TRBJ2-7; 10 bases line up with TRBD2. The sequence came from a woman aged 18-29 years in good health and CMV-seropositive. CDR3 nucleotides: TGTGCCAGCAGCCAAGCCGGGACCAAGACTAGCGGGTCGTCGGGCGAGCAGTACTTC. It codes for CASSQAGTKTSGSSGEQYF.